These 29 T cell receptor beta chains share one sample of origin, sequenced in a study of T cells in Graves' hyperthyroidism and ophthalmopathy. The investigators amplified TCR beta CDR3 regions from RNA transcripts. When the TCR CDR3 underwent first-round RT-PCR, the HTBI primer set was used. TCRdb reprocessed the multiplex PCR reads with MiXCR, giving one entry per CDR3 protein. The sample shows 300,000 to 450,000 distinct CDR3 sequences, roughly 14% of them seen only once. The specimen was blood. These receptors were obtained from a woman between 55 and 75 years old with Graves' hyperthyroidism.

This clonotype has only a few counts. The chain joins TRBV7-9 to TRBJ1-2, with D perhaps TRBD1 (5 bases). Germline V gives CDR1 SEHNR, CDR2 FQNEAQ (reference sequence). V was shortened by 3 bases and J by 7 bases, with 15 bases between the two germline ends. The CDR3 has 14 amino acids. The CDR3 sequence: CASSFTQGHGGYTF. As DNA, the CDR3 is TGTGCCAGCAGCTTTACGCAGGGTCATGGTGGCTACACCTTC.

This clonotype came up many times. J is TRBJ1-1 and V is TRBV12-3 or TRBV12-4; D is undetermined. Trimming removed 4 bases at V and 0 bases at J, with 9 bases between. The CDR3 runs 14 residues. CDR3 protein: CASSSRTLNTEAFF. For the CDR3, the DNA is TGTGCCAGCAGTTCCCGGACTTTGAACACTGAAGCTTTCTTT.

Ten or more counts support this clonotype. J is TRBJ1-2 and V is TRBV2; perhaps TRBD1 as D (5 bases). Trimming pared 2 bases from V and 8 bases from J, leaving 9 bases between. This CDR3 comprises 12 residues. Germline V lookup: CDR1 SNHLY, CDR2 FYNNEI. Written as DNA, the CDR3 is TGTGCCAGCAGTGAAAGGGGTAGGGGCTACACCTTC. Protein: CASSERGRGYTF.

This clonotype showed up just a few times. The chain combines TRBV5-1 with TRBJ2-7, with 7 nucleotides matching TRBD2. CDR3 length equals 11 residues. V was clipped by 4 bases and J by 9 bases; unmatched bases: 4. Germline lookup yields CDR1 SGHRS and CDR2 YFSETQ. This CDR3 is CASSMSGGQYF. In DNA, the CDR3 is TGCGCCAGCAGCATGTCGGGAGGGCAGTACTTC.

In this sample, this clonotype turned up many times. The chain combines TRBV7-9 with TRBJ2-5; D is unresolved. The CDR3 is 14 amino acids. The germline V gene has CDR1 SEHNR and CDR2 FQNEAQ (reference sequence). V lost 8 bases and J lost 2, with 15 bases in between. This chain's CDR3 is CASALVGVQETQYF. As DNA, the CDR3 is TGTGCCAGCGCTCTAGTAGGAGTACAAGAGACCCAGTACTTC. The variable domain in full, completed from reference TRBV7-9 and TRBJ2-5, reads DTGVSQNPRHKITKRGQNVTFRCDPISEHNRLYWYRQTLGQGPEFLTYFQNEAQLEKSRLLSDRFSAERPKGSFSTLEIQRTEQGDSAMYLCASALVGVQETQYFGPGTRLLVL.

This clonotype was seen only a few times. The chain carries TRBV5-6 and TRBJ1-4, with D possibly matching TRBD1 (5 bases). Germline assignment: CDR1 SGHDT and CDR2 YYEEEE. The CDR3 contains 15 residues. V gave up 3 bases and J gave up 5 bases, with 14 bases separating them. The CDR3 bases are TGTGCCAGCAGCTCCAGTGGGGCGGGGAATGAAAAACTGTTTTTT. This translates into CASSSSGAGNEKLFF.

On this clonotype itself: With a much larger clone just one base away, this may be a read error. This chain links TRBV30 with TRBJ1-1; a weak D match, TRBD1 (6 bases). The CDR3 length is 16 residues. Germline V CDR1 and CDR2: GTSNPN, SVGIG (reference sequence). V was clipped by 0 bases and J by 1 base, with 15 bases between them. CDR3 amino acids: CAWSVLDGRGNTEAFF. CDR3 nucleotide sequence: TGTGCCTGGAGTGTATTAGATGGCAGGGGGAACACTGAAGCTTTCTTT.

This clonotype has a handful of counts. The gene calls are TRBV6-1 and TRBJ2-7; D could derive from TRBD1 or TRBD2 (5 bases each). Germline values: CDR1 MNHNS, CDR2 SASEGT. Trimming removed 5 bases from V and 2 bases from J, with 16 bases in between. This CDR3 contains 15 residues. The CDR3 loop reads CASSQGALGTYEQYF. The CDR3 DNA reads as TGTGCCAGCAGTCAGGGAGCCTTAGGGACCTACGAGCAGTACTTC.

This clonotype was detected many times. V usage is TRBV7-8 and J usage is TRBJ2-1; 10 bases map to TRBD2. There are 19 residues in the CDR3. The germline CDR1 and CDR2 sequences are SGHVS and FQNEAQ. After removal of 9 bases from V and 0 bases from J, the junction contained 17 bases not matched to a gene. CDR3 sequence (DNA): TGTGCCAGTCACGGCGGCGGACTAGCGGCCCTGAGCTCCTACAATGAGCAGTTCTTC. This sequence encodes CASHGGGLAALSSYNEQFF. Together with reference TRBV7-8 and TRBJ2-1, the CDR3 gives the full variable domain: GAGVSQSPRYKVAKRGQDVALRCDPISGHVSLFWYQQALGQGPEFLTYFQNEAQLDKSGLPSDRFFAERPEGSVSTLKIQRTQQEDSAVYLCASHGGGLAALSSYNEQFFGPGTRLTVL.

The V call is TRBV29-1, the J call TRBJ2-7; D tentatively reads TRBD1 or TRBD2 (5 bases each). Trimming took off 8 bases at V and 3 bases at J, with 14 bases between the two ends. Looked up from germline, CDR1 is SQVTM and CDR2 is ANQGSEA. The CDR3 sequence is 12 residues long. The CDR3 DNA follows: TGCAGCACGACGGGACCGCTCTACGAGCAGTACTTC. Its translation: CSTTGPLYEQYF.

This clonotype showed up many times. The chain combines TRBV7-8 with TRBJ1-1; the D gene is possibly TRBD1 (5 bases). In germline, CDR1 is SGHVS, CDR2 FQNEAQ. The CDR3 has 14 residues. The ends were cut back, 3 bases at V and 4 bases at J, with 12 bases in the middle. The DNA for the CDR3 is TGTGCCAGCAGCTTGGGGGAGGTGAGCACTGAAGCTTTCTTT. Its protein is CASSLGEVSTEAFF.

Ten or more counts support this clonotype. The V gene is TRBV24-1, the J gene TRBJ1-2; 7 nucleotides match TRBD1. In germline, CDR1 is KGHDR, CDR2 SFDVKD. The CDR3 has 13 residues. Unmatched junction bases numbered 6, after V lost 7 bases and J lost 5 bases. CDR3 nucleotide sequence: TGTGCCACCAGCGACGGGACAGCTTATGGCTACACCTTC. Its protein product is CATSDGTAYGYTF.

Sample share makes this clonotype medium-sized. The rearrangement joins TRBV6-5 to TRBJ1-2, with 7 positions matching TRBD1. The CDR3 sequence is 15 residues long. V lost 0 bases, J lost 4 bases, and 5 bases stayed unmatched. Germline assignment: CDR1 MNHEY and CDR2 SVGAGI. CDR3 sequence reads: CASSYSDRPIYGYTF. The CDR3 DNA is TGTGCCAGCAGTTACTCGGACAGGCCGATCTATGGCTACACCTTC.

Many counts were recorded for this clonotype. V usage is TRBV5-8 and J usage is TRBJ2-1; D ambiguous. V shed 3 bases and J shed 3 bases, with 7 bases lying between them. The CDR3 runs 13 residues. Germline assignment: CDR1 SGHTS and CDR2 YDEGEE. In DNA, the CDR3 is TGTGCCAGCAGCTATGGCCGCTACAATGAGCAGTTCTTC. This sequence encodes CASSYGRYNEQFF. Supplemented by reference TRBV5-8 and TRBJ2-1, the full variable domain reads EAGVTQSPTHLIKTRGQQATLRCSPISGHTSVYWYQQALGLGLQFLLWYDEGEERNRGNFPPRFSGRQFPNYSSELNVNALELEDSALYLCASSYGRYNEQFFGPGTRLTVL.

This clonotype was detected many times. V usage is TRBV12-3 or TRBV12-4 and J usage is TRBJ2-5, with a weak D call TRBD2 (5 bases). The CDR3 is 14 residues long. Trimming shortened V by 7 bases and J by 5 bases, and 17 bases separated the two germline ends. The CDR3 protein is CASKRPEEEETQYF. In nucleotides, the CDR3 is TGTGCCAGCAAACGACCCGAGGAGGAGGAGACCCAGTACTTC.

This clonotype has at least ten counts. The genes are TRBV20-1 and TRBJ2-1, with TRBD2 identical over 16 bases. With 3 bases clipped from V and 6 bases from J, the junction kept 11 bases outside the gene matches. The CDR3 extends over 18 amino acids. Per germline, CDR1 DFQATT and CDR2 SNEGSKA (reference sequence). The CDR3 nucleotides are TGCAGTGCTAGGGGGACTAGCGGGAGGGCCGTAAATACCAATGAGCAGTTCTTC. It encodes CSARGTSGRAVNTNEQFF.

This clonotype was counted many times. V is TRBV11-2 and J is TRBJ2-1, with TRBD2 matching 9 bases. Losses at the gene ends were 5 bases for V and 7 bases for J; bases not matched to a gene: 15. Germline values: CDR1 SGHAT, CDR2 FQNNGV. The CDR3 contains 17 residues. The CDR3 loop is CASSPGGSGSFRNEQFF. The CDR3 DNA reads TGTGCCAGCAGCCCCGGTGGTAGCGGGAGTTTTAGGAATGAGCAGTTCTTC.

In its sample, this clonotype was seen a few times. This chain links TRBV7-9 with TRBJ1-2; 10 positions match TRBD1. The CDR3 runs to 15 residues. V lost 3 bases to trimming and J lost 2 bases; unmatched junction nucleotides: 3. The V gene's germline CDR1 is SEHNR and CDR2 FQNEAQ (reference sequence). CDR3 DNA sequence: TGTGCCAGCAGCTTGGGGACAGGGGAGAACTATGGCTACACCTTC. Protein: CASSLGTGENYGYTF. The variable domain in full, with the rest retrieved from reference TRBV7-9 and TRBJ1-2, is DTGVSQNPRHKITKRGQNVTFRCDPISEHNRLYWYRQTLGQGPEFLTYFQNEAQLEKSRLLSDRFSAERPKGSFSTLEIQRTEQGDSAMYLCASSLGTGENYGYTFGSGTRLTVV.

The chain has TRBV18 and TRBJ2-1; TRBD2 agrees at 13 bases. J gave up 6 bases and V 1 base, and 6 bases lay outside the gene matches. Germline lookup yields CDR1 KGHSH and CDR2 LQKENI. The length of the CDR3 is 17 residues. CDR3 sequence (DNA): TGTGCCAGCTCACCACTACTAGCGGGAGGGCCGGGCAATGAGCAGTTCTTC. Protein: CASSPLLAGGPGNEQFF.

This clonotype appeared many times. J is TRBJ2-4 and V is TRBV7-8; 8 bases line up with TRBD1. This CDR3 is 14 amino acids long. Per the germline V gene, CDR1 is SGHVS and CDR2 is FQNEAQ. V shed 5 bases and J 6 bases; nucleotides not matched to a gene: 6. The CDR3 spells CASSLQQGGNIQYF. As DNA, the CDR3 is TGTGCCAGCAGCCTACAACAGGGGGGAAACATTCAGTACTTC.

Ten or more counts support this clonotype. The rearrangement uses TRBV20-1 and TRBJ2-7, with a weak D call TRBD1 (6 bases). Between the trimmed V and J ends, which lost 4 bases and 7 bases, there was a span of 23 bases. CDR3 size: 15 residues. The V gene's germline CDR1 is DFQATT and CDR2 SNEGSKA (reference sequence). CDR3: CSAMTRTRGPKEQYF. The CDR3 region has the DNA TGCAGTGCTATGACCCGGACCAGGGGTCCTAAGGAGCAGTACTTC.

This clonotype was counted a few times. The chain has TRBV5-1 and TRBJ2-2; D might be TRBD2 (5 bases). V lost 1 base and J lost 4, with 11 bases in between. Germline values: CDR1 SGHRS, CDR2 YFSETQ. The CDR3 is made up of 15 amino acids. The CDR3 protein is CASSLRGSGTGELFF. The CDR3 nucleotides are TGCGCCAGCAGCTTGCGGGGTTCCGGCACCGGGGAGCTGTTTTTT.

This clonotype was detected ten times or more. The chain has TRBV6-1 and TRBJ2-1; D unclear. The CDR3 covers 16 residues. V was trimmed by 6 bases and J by 7 bases, leaving 22 bases between them. Germline CDR1 MNHNS, CDR2 SASEGT. This CDR3 is CASRRPVGREGNEQFF. DNA of the CDR3: TGTGCCAGCAGGAGGCCCGTGGGAAGAGAAGGAAATGAGCAGTTCTTC.

The table lists this clonotype with many counts. The CDR3 bases are TGTGCCAGCAGTTTAAGGGCCGGGCCGGGCGGGGAGCTGTTTTTT. Its translation: CASSLRAGPGGELFF. The V gene is TRBV12-3 or TRBV12-4, the J gene TRBJ2-2; D is unclear. The CDR3 covers 15 residues. Trimming took off 2 bases at V and 7 bases at J, with 14 bases between the two ends.

This clonotype was detected ten times or more. The V gene is TRBV18, the J gene TRBJ1-1; no clear D. The CDR3 contains 15 residues. Germline assignment: CDR1 KGHSH and CDR2 LQKENI. V gave up 3 bases and J gave up 1 base, with 12 bases separating them. CDR3 in DNA: TGTGCCAGCTCACCCGGCCGGAACAGGAACACTGAAGCTTTCTTT. This gives the protein CASSPGRNRNTEAFF.

Ten or more counts support this clonotype. The chain joins TRBV30 to TRBJ1-1; D remains unclear. The germline gives CDR1 GTSNPN, CDR2 SVGIG (reference sequence). With 4 bases removed from V and 4 bases from J, the gap between germline ends came to 13 bases. There are 13 residues in the CDR3. Written as DNA, the CDR3 is TGTGCCTGGAAAAGGTCTCGAGGCACTGAAGCTTTCTTT. Translation: CAWKRSRGTEAFF.

This clonotype was seen many times. The chain has TRBV28 and TRBJ2-1; D might be TRBD1 (5 bases). The CDR3 contains 13 residues. V was shortened by 0 bases and J by 6 bases, with 6 bases between the two germline ends. Germline CDR1 reads MDHEN; CDR2 reads SYDVKM. The CDR3 spells CASSLWQGNEQFF. The CDR3 DNA sequence: TGTGCCAGCAGTTTATGGCAGGGCAATGAGCAGTTCTTC.

This clonotype was counted many times. V is TRBV20-1 and J is TRBJ2-5, with D possibly called TRBD1 or TRBD2 (5 bases each). CDR3 length: 15 residues. The germline V gene encodes CDR1 DFQATT and CDR2 SNEGSKA (reference sequence). The V and J ends lost 7 bases and 0 bases respectively, with 18 bases between them. CDR3 nucleotide sequence: TGCAGTGTCGGCCCCCCGGGGCTCTACCAAGAGACCCAGTACTTC. Protein sequence: CSVGPPGLYQETQYF.

The chain carries TRBV5-4 and TRBJ2-1, with 10 bases identical to TRBD2. V dropped 6 bases and J dropped 8; count of bases not matched to a gene: 5. The germline gives CDR1 SGHNT, CDR2 YYREEE (reference sequence). This CDR3 spans 13 amino acids. The CDR3 nucleotides are TGTGCCAGCACCGGGACTAGCGTCTATGAGCAGTTCTTC. Translating gives CASTGTSVYEQFF.